This entry is about one TCR beta chain. Its antigen is as yet unknown. This record belongs to a study of vaccination effects on CD4 cells after COVID-19. Whole-study findings and limits: Substantial clonal contraction characterized both infection- and vaccine-induced clones late after vaccination.

Germline V gene sequence: CDR1 LNHDA, CDR2 SQIVND (reference sequence). The J segment lost 2 bases and the V segment lost 6 bases, leaving 15 bases of the junction unmatched. CDR3 size: 19 residues. Assay: immunoSEQ multiplex PCR; the TCRdb copy retains only in-frame clones and omits some. This sample has approximately 87,000 clones, with roughly 72% found just once. Antigen-specific CD4+ T cells were expanded (with viral peptide pools) by the ViraFEST assay ahead of sequencing. Isolation of CD4+ T cells took place after more than 9 days of culture. Around 2 million PBMC were placed in each well, which was supplemented with 10 IU/ml IL-2 and 10 ug/ml peptides. At days 3 and 7, half of the medium was exchanged for IL-2 medium.

The sequenced sample was CD4+ T cells from PBMCs cultured with HCoV-229E spike peptides, obtained before COVID-19 vaccination. This TCR was recovered from a human donor who received a COVID-19 vaccine. V and J are TRBV19 and TRBJ2-3, with 12 bases matching TRBD2. CDR3 amino acids: CASRWTGQGLAGFTDTQYF. The CDR3 bases are TGTGCCAGTAGATGGACGGGGCAAGGACTAGCGGGGTTCACAGATACGCAGTATTTT.